Each of the 16 T cell receptor beta chains below was sequenced from the same sample in a study of T cells in Graves' hyperthyroidism and ophthalmopathy. Amplified TCR beta CDR3 regions derived from RNA transcripts. During a first-round RT-PCR of the TCR CDR3, the HTBI primer set was used. TCRdb redid the calling of the multiplex PCR reads with MiXCR, one entry per CDR3 protein. The sample includes a few hundred thousand distinct CDR3 sequences, less than 20% of them seen just once. Sequenced sample: blood. The receptors originated from a woman aged 18-29 years with Graves' hyperthyroidism.

This clonotype was counted ten times or more. This chain uses TRBV7-2 with TRBJ2-1; either TRBD1 or TRBD2 may fit D (5 bases each). V shed 6 bases and J shed 0 bases, with 15 bases lying between them. The germline V gene encodes CDR1 SGHTA and CDR2 FQGNSA. The CDR3 is 16 amino acids. CDR3 in DNA: TGTGCCAGCAGGTACACGGGGCCAATCTCCTACAATGAGCAGTTCTTC. Amino acid sequence: CASRYTGPISYNEQFF.

This chain connects TRBV24-1 to TRBJ2-5; 7 positions match TRBD2. The CDR3 has 12 amino acids. The germline V gene encodes CDR1 KGHDR and CDR2 SFDVKD. The junction had 6 bases not matched to a gene; V was cut back by 6 bases and J by 9 bases. The CDR3 region has the DNA TGTGCCACCAGTCTAGCGGTTACGGCCCAGTACTTC. It codes for CATSLAVTAQYF.

The V gene is TRBV9, the J gene TRBJ2-1; 10 bases agree with TRBD2. The CDR3 consists of 16 residues. V dropped 0 bases and J dropped 4; count of bases not matched to a gene: 4. Germline V gene sequence: CDR1 SGDLS, CDR2 YYNGEE. This CDR3 is CASSVGSGGSYNEQFF. The DNA for the CDR3 is TGTGCCAGCAGCGTAGGTAGCGGGGGGTCGTACAATGAGCAGTTCTTC.

This clonotype appeared a few times. J is TRBJ1-2 and V is TRBV4-1; no clear D. Germline values: CDR1 MGHRA, CDR2 YSYEKL. This CDR3 region has 15 residues. V was pared by 3 bases and J by 3 bases, with 14 bases between. The CDR3 here is CASSQVETADYGYTF. CDR3 coding DNA: TGCGCCAGCAGCCAGGTGGAGACGGCCGACTATGGCTACACCTTC.

There are many counts of this clonotype. The V and J genes are TRBV19 and TRBJ2-5, with 7 bases identical to TRBD1. Looked up from germline, CDR1 is LNHDA and CDR2 is SQIVND (reference sequence). Trimming took 7 bases from V and 4 from J; bases not matched to a gene: 6. The CDR3 totals 13 residues. CDR3 residues: CASKDRSGETQYF. As DNA, the CDR3 is TGTGCCAGTAAGGACAGGTCGGGAGAGACCCAGTACTTC.

The chain links TRBV10-2 to TRBJ1-2; 7 bases align to TRBD1. Germline V gene lookup returns CDR1 WSHSY and CDR2 SAAADI. The CDR3 spans 13 residues. Trimming took 11 bases from V and 2 from J; bases not matched to a gene: 8. The CDR3 nucleotides read TGCGCCGTCCGGACAGGTAGGAACTATGGCTACACCTTC. Translating gives CAVRTGRNYGYTF.

This clonotype was detected ten times or more. The V call is TRBV7-9, the J call TRBJ2-7, with D possibly being TRBD1 (6 bases). V was cut by 11 bases and J by 5 bases, with 13 bases left in between. Germline V gene data show CDR1 as SEHNR and CDR2 as FQNEAQ (reference sequence). The CDR3 contains 11 residues. The CDR3: CASGHLDEQYF. The DNA for the CDR3 is TGTGCCTCGGGACATTTGGACGAGCAGTACTTC.

This clonotype was counted ten times or more. A read error may produce the germline difference seen at one junction end. The chain employs TRBV15 and TRBJ2-3; 8 bases map to TRBD2. CDR3 length equals 18 residues. Germline V gene data show CDR1 as LNHNV and CDR2 as YYDKDF (reference sequence). In DNA form, the CDR3 reads TGTGCCACCAGCAGAGACCCGGGTATAAGCGGGAGCATAGATACGCAGTATTTT. Its protein is CATSRDPGISGSIDTQYF.

This clonotype was counted ten times or more. The gene calls are TRBV12-3 or TRBV12-4 and TRBJ2-2; D remains unclear. Trimming stripped 5 bases from V and 8 bases from J, with 9 bases between. The CDR3 runs to 12 residues. The CDR3 DNA sequence: TGTGCCAGCAGTCAAGGCACGGGGGAGCTGTTTTTT. Its translation: CASSQGTGELFF.

This clonotype was counted at least ten times. The CDR3 reads CASRLQSIANSPLHF. CDR3 DNA sequence: TGTGCCAGCAGATTACAGTCTATCGCTAATTCACCCCTCCACTTT. The rearrangement uses TRBV28 and TRBJ1-6, with D unresolved. The V end lost 6 bases, the J end lost 6 bases, and 15 bases lay between the germline ends. The CDR3 loop spans 15 amino acids. Germline CDR1 and CDR2: MDHEN and SYDVKM.

This chain connects TRBV18 to TRBJ1-2; possible D gene TRBD1, 5 bases. This CDR3 is 14 amino acids long. Trimming removed 3 bases at V and 7 bases at J, with 15 bases between. Germline loops: CDR1 KGHSH, CDR2 LQKENI. The CDR3: CASSPMRGLSGYTF. CDR3 coding DNA: TGTGCCAGCTCACCTATGAGGGGTTTGAGTGGCTACACCTTC.

This clonotype showed up many times. The chain carries TRBV6-1 and TRBJ1-1; D is uncertain. V lost 5 bases, J lost 11 bases, and 9 bases lay in between. Germline values: CDR1 MNHNS, CDR2 SASEGT. This CDR3 comprises 10 residues. The CDR3: CASSYSEAFF. CDR3 coding DNA: TGTGCCAGCAGTTACAGCGAGGCTTTCTTT.

This clonotype has ten or more counts. This rearrangement joins TRBV5-5 to TRBJ2-7, with TRBD1 matching 8 bases. With V trimmed by 4 bases and J by 3 bases, 9 bases remained unmatched. This CDR3 is 15 amino acids long. The V gene's germline CDR1 is SGHKS and CDR2 YYEKEE (reference sequence). The CDR3 region is CASSRTGSGNYEQYF. The CDR3 coding sequence is TGTGCCAGCAGCCGGACAGGGTCAGGGAACTACGAGCAGTACTTC.

This clonotype was found many times. The chain links TRBV7-9 to TRBJ2-1; no reliable D call. CDR1 is SEHNR and CDR2 is FQNEAQ in the germline V gene (reference sequence). Trimming cost V 5 bases and J 7 bases, with 18 bases left between them. The CDR3 has 15 residues. CDR3 DNA: TGTGCCAGCAGCCCCCTTGAAGGATGGGGTAATGAGCAGTTCTTC. This gives the protein CASSPLEGWGNEQFF.

Note on this clonotype: A much larger clonotype is one base distant, so this may be a read error. The rearrangement links TRBV30 to TRBJ2-1, with D perhaps matching TRBD2 (5 bases). The CDR3 totals 17 residues. Germline V CDR1 and CDR2: GTSNPN, SVGIG (reference sequence). The V and J ends lost 3 bases and 2 bases respectively, with 20 bases between them. CDR3 nucleotide sequence: TGTGCCTGGAGCTTGGCCGAGGGAGTGTATACCTACAATGAGCAGTTCTTC. Its protein product is CAWSLAEGVYTYNEQFF.

This sequence joins TRBV10-3 and TRBJ1-2; D not resolved. The CDR3 has 12 residues. Deletions cut 8 bases from V and 5 bases from J, with 12 bases between. In germline, CDR1 is ENHRY, CDR2 SYGVKD. CDR3 nucleotides: TGTGCCATCTTGGGTGATGTGTATGGCTACACCTTC. The encoded protein is CAILGDVYGYTF.